The TCR beta chain described here comes from a study of blood T cell repertoires in COVID-19. Study background: T cells, B-cell-depleted T cells, or PBMCs supplied cDNA or gDNA.

This CDR3 is built from 14 residues. Trimming pared 2 bases from V and 2 bases from J, leaving 10 bases between. In germline, CDR1 is SGHDT, CDR2 YYEEEE. This table comes from immunoSEQ multiplex PCR, and its TCRdb copy is limited to in-frame clones, with some not included. The table shows approximately 400,000 clones, with approximately 89% occurring only once. This chain links TRBV5-6 with TRBJ2-5; D gene uncertain. The sample comprised peripheral blood. This clonotype was sampled from a woman aged 50 to 60 with COVID-19, enrolled during active disease. CDR3 coding DNA: TGTGCCAGCAGCTTCTGGTACAGTCAAGAGACCCAGTACTTC. Translating gives CASSFWYSQETQYF.